Here is one T cell receptor beta chain with its context. This sample is drawn from a study of T cell changes during pregnancy in multiple sclerosis. Profiling relied on immunoSEQ multiplex PCR, and the TCRdb table lists in-frame clones only, not all of them. The sample includes 30,000 to 35,000 clones, 85% to 90% of them seen just once. Looked up from germline, CDR1 is SGDLS and CDR2 is YYNGEE. The CDR3 runs to 11 residues. The germline V and J ends were trimmed by 3 bases and 3 bases, with 3 bases remaining between them. The rearrangement joins TRBV9 to TRBJ1-2; D uncertain. Sequencing was performed on CD8+ T cells from peripheral blood mononuclear cells, taken before pregnancy. The receptor was isolated from a female donor with multiple sclerosis, enrolled in a pregnancy study. In DNA, the CDR3 is TGTGCCAGCAGCGGCGACTATGGCTACACCTTC. Protein product: CASSGDYGYTF.